This T cell receptor (beta chain) was documented in a study of blood T cell repertoires in COVID-19. Study details: The study drew acute and convalescent COVID-19 samples from the United States, Italy and Spain. The analysed material was cDNA or gDNA that came from T cells, B-cell-depleted T cells, or PBMCs.

Study processing details: Amplified reference gene primers provided the basis for estimating nucleated cell counts. Data came from immunoSEQ multiplex PCR; TCRdb stores just in-frame clones and leaves some out. D and trimming come from the DNA, and the V and J calls and clone size come from that table. The sample consists of roughly 70,000 clones, roughly 87% of them appearing once. The sequence came from a woman older than 75 with acute or convalescent COVID-19. Sequenced input: peripheral blood.

CDR3 sequence (DNA): TGTGCCAGTAGTATAGAGGAGAGCGCTGAAGCTTTCTTT. It is translated as CASSIEESAEAFF. The gene calls are TRBV19 and TRBJ1-1, with D uncertain. Germline CDR1 LNHDA, CDR2 SQIVND (reference sequence). The V gene lost 0 bases and the J gene lost 6 bases, with 8 bases spanning the gap. This CDR3 contains 13 residues.